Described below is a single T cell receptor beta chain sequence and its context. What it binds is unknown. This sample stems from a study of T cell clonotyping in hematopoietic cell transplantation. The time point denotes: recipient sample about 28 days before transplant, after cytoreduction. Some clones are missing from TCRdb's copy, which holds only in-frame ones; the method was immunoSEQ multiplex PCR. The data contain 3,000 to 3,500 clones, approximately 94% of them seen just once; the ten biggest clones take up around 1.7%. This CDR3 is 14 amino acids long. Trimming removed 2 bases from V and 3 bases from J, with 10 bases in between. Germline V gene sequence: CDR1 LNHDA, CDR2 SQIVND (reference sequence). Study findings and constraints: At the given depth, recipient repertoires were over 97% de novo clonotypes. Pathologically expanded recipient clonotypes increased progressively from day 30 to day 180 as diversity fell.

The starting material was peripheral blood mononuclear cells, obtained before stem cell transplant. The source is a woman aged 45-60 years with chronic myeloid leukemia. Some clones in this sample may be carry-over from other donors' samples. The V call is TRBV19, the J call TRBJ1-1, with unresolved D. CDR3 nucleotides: TGTGCCAGTAGTATATGGAGTATGGACACTGAAGCTTTCTTT. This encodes CASSIWSMDTEAFF. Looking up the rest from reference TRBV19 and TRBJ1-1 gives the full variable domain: DGGITQSPKYLFRKEGQNVTLSCEQNLNHDAMYWYRQDPGQGLRLIYYSQIVNDFQKGDIAEGYSVSREKKESFPLTVTSAQKNPTAFYLCASSIWSMDTEAFFGQGTRLTVV.